The 22 T cell receptor beta chains below come from one sample, sequenced in a study of vaccination and CD4 T cells after COVID-19. The Oncomine TCR Beta short-read assay sequenced DNA from cultured CD4+ T cells. TCRdb reprocessed the PCR reads via MiXCR and lists one record per CDR3 protein. The sample has 9,500 to 15,000 distinct CDR3 sequences, more than 70% seen once. Treatment given: roughly 11-day PBMC culture with coronavirus spike peptide pools or control peptides (ViraFEST assay). Their antigens are not known. Sequencing was carried out using CD4+ T cells from blood, cultured in vitro. The receptors were gathered from a human donor who had recovered from COVID-19.

In this sample, this clonotype turned up once. The chain employs TRBV10-3 and TRBJ2-7; 7 bases align to TRBD1. CDR1 ENHRY and CDR2 SYGVKD come from the germline V gene. V lost 6 bases to trimming and J lost 3 bases; unmatched junction nucleotides: 8. CDR3 length: 14 residues. CDR3 residues: CAIRRQGSSYEQYF. In DNA, the CDR3 is TGTGCCATCAGGAGACAGGGTTCTAGCTACGAGCAGTACTTC.

The chain recombines TRBV19 with TRBJ2-5; TRBD2 might be the D (5 bases). There are 14 residues in the CDR3. CDR1 is LNHDA, CDR2 SQIVND, per germline (reference sequence). Trimming pared 4 bases from V and 4 bases from J, leaving 13 bases between. The CDR3 spells CASSSSSPPETQYF. The CDR3 region has the DNA TGTGCCAGTAGTAGCTCTAGCCCCCCAGAGACCCAGTACTTC.

V gene TRBV5-6 combines with J gene TRBJ2-3; 7 bases align to TRBD1. Germline CDR1 SGHDT, CDR2 YYEEEE. With 1 base clipped from V and 0 bases from J, the junction kept 8 bases outside the gene matches. This CDR3 has 17 amino acids. Here the CDR3 reads CASSLPTGASSTDTQYF. DNA for the CDR3: TGTGCCAGCAGCTTGCCTACAGGGGCCTCGAGCACAGATACGCAGTATTTT.

With regard to this clonotype: One end of the junction varies from germline; a read error may be responsible. The V gene is TRBV27, the J gene TRBJ1-5; 7 bases are shared with TRBD1. CDR1 MNHEY and CDR2 SMNVEV come from the germline V gene (reference sequence). This CDR3 is 15 amino acids long. In DNA form, the CDR3 reads TGTGCCAGCAGCTTTACAGGGGCCTTCAATCAGTCCCAGCATTTT. Translated, it gives CASSFTGAFNQSQHF.

This clonotype appeared a single time. The chain combines TRBV18 with TRBJ1-5; D may be TRBD1 (5 bases). Trimming stripped 2 bases from V and 0 bases from J, with 8 bases between. CDR3 length: 15 residues. The germline CDR1 and CDR2 sequences are KGHSH and LQKENI. In nucleotides, the CDR3 is TGTGCCAGCTCACCAGGCAGGGTTAGCAATCAGCCCCAGCATTTT. Its protein product is CASSPGRVSNQPQHF. The complete variable domain, with remaining parts taken from reference TRBV18 and TRBJ1-5, reads NAGVMQNPRHLVRRRGQEARLRCSPMKGHSHVYWYRQLPEEGLKFMVYLQKENIIDESGMPKERFSAEFPKEGPSILRIQQVVRGDSAAYFCASSPGRVSNQPQHFGDGTRLSIL.

This chain joins TRBV19 and TRBJ1-1; D gene unclear. V was shortened by 7 bases and J by 2 bases, with 14 bases between the two germline ends. There are 14 residues in the CDR3. The germline gives CDR1 LNHDA, CDR2 SQIVND (reference sequence). CDR3: CASIPNHKNTEAFF. The CDR3 region has the DNA TGTGCCAGTATACCGAACCACAAAAACACTGAAGCTTTCTTT.

The genes are TRBV10-3 and TRBJ2-7; no definite D call. CDR1 is ENHRY and CDR2 is SYGVKD in the germline V gene. Trimming left V 3 bases short and J 5 bases short, with 17 bases between. The CDR3 runs to 15 residues. CDR3 region: CAISDSGIAINEQYF. In nucleotides, the CDR3 is TGTGCCATCAGTGACTCCGGAATAGCCATAAACGAGCAGTACTTC.

Of note for this clonotype: An end of the junction differs from the germline gene, which may be a read error. The genes are TRBV6-1 and TRBJ2-4, with D possibly TRBD2 on 5 matching bases. The CDR3 is 15 residues long. Per the germline V gene, CDR1 is MNHNS and CDR2 is SASEGT. CDR3 bases: TGCGCAGCCGCCCCGAGGGCATCAGCCAAAAACATTCAGTACTTC. This codes for CAAAPRASAKNIQYF.

This sequence joins TRBV7-3 and TRBJ2-2; 7 positions agree with TRBD2. Germline assignment: CDR1 SGHTA and CDR2 FQGTGA. The CDR3 is 15 amino acids. V shed 4 bases, J shed 4 bases, and the junction held 6 bases outside the gene matches. Written as DNA, the CDR3 is TGTGCCAGCAGCTCAACTAGCGTTGGCACCGGGGAGCTGTTTTTT. It encodes CASSSTSVGTGELFF.

The chain has TRBV27 and TRBJ1-5, with D perhaps TRBD1 (6 bases). The CDR3 loop spans 13 amino acids. Germline loops: CDR1 MNHEY, CDR2 SMNVEV (reference sequence). V lost 6 bases to trimming and J lost 6 bases, with 12 bases between them. Here the CDR3 reads CASRQGEFQPQHF. The CDR3 DNA follows: TGTGCCAGCAGACAGGGTGAATTTCAGCCCCAGCATTTT.

A single count supports this clonotype. This sequence joins TRBV7-9 and TRBJ1-3, with D perhaps TRBD1 (5 bases). Trimming removed 5 bases at V and 0 bases at J, with 8 bases between. CDR3 length: 14 residues. Germline lookup yields CDR1 SEHNR and CDR2 FQNEAQ (reference sequence). The CDR3 here is CASSRDFSGNTIYF. Written as DNA, the CDR3 is TGTGCCAGCAGCCGGGACTTCTCTGGAAACACCATATATTTT. Looking up the rest from reference TRBV7-9 and TRBJ1-3 gives the full variable domain: DTGVSQNPRHKITKRGQNVTFRCDPISEHNRLYWYRQTLGQGPEFLTYFQNEAQLEKSRLLSDRFSAERPKGSFSTLEIQRTEQGDSAMYLCASSRDFSGNTIYFGEGSWLTVV.

V is TRBV30 and J is TRBJ1-5, with 10 bases that match TRBD1. Trimming removed 2 bases from V and 7 bases from J; junction bases left unmatched: 8. The CDR3 covers 15 residues. The germline gives CDR1 GTSNPN, CDR2 SVGIG (reference sequence). CDR3 residues: CAWSIGTGVLQPQHF. In DNA, the CDR3 is TGTGCCTGGAGTATCGGGACAGGGGTTCTCCAGCCCCAGCATTTT. Using reference TRBV30 and TRBJ1-5 for the parts outside the CDR3, the full variable domain is SQTIHQWPATLVQPVGSPLSLECTVEGTSNPNLYWYRQAAGRGLQLLFYSVGIGQISSEVPQNLSASRPQDRQFILSSKKLLLSDSGFYLCAWSIGTGVLQPQHFGDGTRLSIL.

The V gene is TRBV27, the J gene TRBJ2-7; weak D call: TRBD1 (5 bases). This CDR3 contains 13 residues. The germline V gene has CDR1 MNHEY and CDR2 SMNVEV (reference sequence). V lost 7 bases, J lost 9 bases, and 19 bases lay in between. The CDR3 sequence: CASKGRVFEGQYF. The CDR3 DNA reads TGTGCCAGCAAGGGCAGGGTCTTTGAAGGGCAGTACTTC.

This chain links TRBV2 with TRBJ1-5, with TRBD1 as a possible D gene (5 bases). The CDR3 spans 15 residues. Germline V gene sequence: CDR1 SNHLY, CDR2 FYNNEI. With 7 bases removed from V and 1 base from J, the gap between germline ends came to 14 bases. The CDR3 DNA reads TGTGCCAGCACCAGGAGAGAGGGGAGCAATCAGCCCCAGCATTTT. Its translation is CASTRREGSNQPQHF.

V gene TRBV11-1 combines with J gene TRBJ1-5; the D gene is possibly TRBD1 (5 bases). Trimming took off 5 bases at V and 0 bases at J, with 11 bases between the two ends. The CDR3 is 15 residues long. Germline V gene data show CDR1 as SGHAT and CDR2 as FQDESV (reference sequence). CDR3 nucleotides: TGTGCCAGCAGCCCAGGACACAATAGCAATCAGCCCCAGCATTTT. Translated: CASSPGHNSNQPQHF.

The CDR3: CASSPERYRGAFF. The CDR3 DNA reads TGTGCCAGCAGTCCTGAGAGATATAGGGGAGCTTTCTTT. V usage is TRBV7-2 and J usage is TRBJ1-1; perhaps TRBD1 as D (5 bases). Trimming removed 6 bases from V and 10 bases from J, with 18 bases in between. Germline values: CDR1 SGHTA, CDR2 FQGNSA. The CDR3 length is 13 residues.

The chain joins TRBV6-1 to TRBJ1-1; a possible D gene is TRBD1 (5 bases). From germline, CDR1 is MNHNS and CDR2 SASEGT. Trimming removed 6 bases at V and 1 base at J, with 15 bases between. This CDR3 is 15 amino acids long. The CDR3 DNA is TGTGCCAGCAGCCTCCTCTTGGGACCGAACACTGAAGCTTTCTTT. Translation gives CASSLLLGPNTEAFF.

The rearrangement links TRBV12-3 or TRBV12-4 to TRBJ1-1; D not resolved. The CDR3 loop spans 14 amino acids. V lost 2 bases to trimming and J lost 1 base, with 8 bases between them. The CDR3 region is CASSLRLENTEAFF. Here the CDR3 DNA reads TGTGCCAGCAGTTTAAGGCTGGAGAACACTGAAGCTTTCTTT.

V and J are TRBV10-1 and TRBJ2-5, with D perhaps matching TRBD2 (6 bases). The CDR3 length is 14 residues. V lost 10 bases, J lost 5 bases, and 20 bases lay in between. The germline V gene has CDR1 WNHNN and CDR2 SYGVQD (reference sequence). The CDR3 spells CAKPPSACTETQYF. In DNA, the CDR3 is TGCGCCAAACCTCCTAGCGCGTGCACCGAGACCCAGTACTTC.

This clonotype came up a few times. V and J are TRBV7-2 and TRBJ1-2; 7 nucleotides match TRBD1. The CDR3 contains 14 residues. J lost 4 bases, V lost 5 bases, and 7 bases had no gene match. Germline assignment: CDR1 SGHTA and CDR2 FQGNSA. CDR3 DNA: TGTGCCAGCAGCCAACGACAGGGCGGCTATGGCTACACCTTC. Its protein is CASSQRQGGYGYTF.

This sequence joins TRBV7-3 and TRBJ1-1, with D perhaps TRBD1 (5 bases). The CDR3 runs 15 residues. The V end lost 2 bases, the J end lost 7 bases, and 17 bases lay between the germline ends. Germline CDR1 is SGHTA and CDR2 is FQGTGA. The CDR3, as DNA: TGTGCCAGCAGCTTATTTGGTGGGCAGGGTAGTGAAGCTTTCTTT. Translating it yields CASSLFGGQGSEAFF. Based on the CDR3 plus reference TRBV7-3 and TRBJ1-1, the full variable domain is GAGVSQTPSNKVTEKGKYVELRCDPISGHTALYWYRQSLGQGPEFLIYFQGTGAADDSGLPNDRFFAVRPEGSVSTLKIQRTERGDSAVYLCASSLFGGQGSEAFFGQGTRLTVV.

The rearrangement uses TRBV6-1 and TRBJ1-5, with D possibly matching TRBD1 (6 bases). V shed 8 bases and J shed 2 bases, with 13 bases lying between them. The germline gives CDR1 MNHNS, CDR2 SASEGT. This CDR3 region has 14 residues. As DNA, the CDR3 is TGTGCCAGCGGGGACACCCCCGGCAATCAGCCCCAGCATTTT. Its translation: CASGDTPGNQPQHF.